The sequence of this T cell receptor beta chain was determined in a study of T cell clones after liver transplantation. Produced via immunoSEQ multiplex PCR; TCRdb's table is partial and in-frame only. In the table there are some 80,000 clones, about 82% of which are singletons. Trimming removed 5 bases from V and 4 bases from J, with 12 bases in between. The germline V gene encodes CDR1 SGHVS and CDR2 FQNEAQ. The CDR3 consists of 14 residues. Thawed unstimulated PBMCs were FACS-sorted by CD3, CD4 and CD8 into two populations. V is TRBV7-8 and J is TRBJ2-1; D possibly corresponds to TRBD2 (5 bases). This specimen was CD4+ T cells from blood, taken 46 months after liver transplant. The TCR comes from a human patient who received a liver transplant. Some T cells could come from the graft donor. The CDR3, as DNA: TGTGCCAGCAGCCCACCGGGGATTTACAATGAGCAGTTCTTC. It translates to CASSPPGIYNEQFF.